This T cell receptor (beta chain) was sequenced during a study of CD8 T cells in ankylosing spondylitis. Overall study results and limits: One TCR beta motif, made up of about 8 highly homologous variants, appeared characteristic of ankylosing spondylitis blood. Prior literature has documented some motif variants in synovial fluid and blood from reactive arthritis.

On this clonotype: What it binds is unknown.

TCRdb reanalysed the 5' RACE reads using MiXCR and keeps one entry per CDR3 protein. The sample lists fewer than 250,000 distinct CDR3 sequences; around 20% were seen once. CDR1 and CDR2 (germline): MGHRA, YSYEKL. CDR3 length equals 12 residues. Trimming left V 0 bases short and J 8 bases short, with 4 bases between. The clonotype comes from a male donor with ankylosing spondylitis. What was sequenced was blood, either unsorted or a sorted T cell fraction (not recorded which). The chain combines TRBV4-1 with TRBJ1-4; D not resolved. The CDR3 region has the DNA TGCGCCAGCAGCCAAGAGGGGGAAAAACTGTTTTTT. Its protein is CASSQEGEKLFF.